A single sample gave rise to the 9 T cell receptor beta chains below, sequenced in a study of T cells after somatic rescue of genetic block. Assay: immunoSEQ multiplex PCR; the TCRdb copy retains only in-frame clones and omits some. The top ten hold 1.4% of the sample, which has under 150,000 clones, 85% to 95% seen once. Sequencing used peripheral blood mononuclear cells (PBMCs). Source of these receptors: a woman under 30.

The chain employs TRBV4-3 and TRBJ2-3; tentative D call: TRBD1 (5 bases). Trimming took 0 bases from V and 4 from J, leaving 8 bases between them. The germline gives CDR1 LGHNA, CDR2 YSLEER. This CDR3 spans 14 amino acids. This CDR3 is CASSQDQQADTQYF. The CDR3 DNA reads TGCGCCAGCAGCCAAGACCAACAGGCAGATACGCAGTATTTT.

The chain recombines TRBV5-1 with TRBJ2-5; unclear D gene. CDR1 and CDR2 from the germline V gene are SGHRS and YFSETQ. The CDR3 runs 13 residues. Trimming cost V 0 bases and J 5 bases, with 8 bases left between them. The CDR3 region has the DNA TGCGCCAGCAGCTTGGAAGGGTACGAGACCCAGTACTTC. Translating gives CASSLEGYETQYF.

This chain connects TRBV6-5 to TRBJ1-2; 7 positions agree with TRBD1. Germline-derived CDR1 and CDR2 are MNHEY and SVGAGI. V trimming: 2 bases; J trimming: 2 bases; junction bases outside the gene matches: 2. The CDR3 totals 14 residues. CDR3 sequence: CASSYLTGNYGYTF. The CDR3 DNA follows: TGTGCCAGCAGTTACCTGACAGGGAACTATGGCTACACCTTC.

The chain links TRBV30 to TRBJ2-2; D is unclear. CDR3 length: 12 residues. Trimming took 0 bases from V and 8 from J, leaving 7 bases between them. Germline values: CDR1 GTSNPN, CDR2 SVGIG (reference sequence). The CDR3 loop is CAWSVRYGELFF. The CDR3, as DNA: TGTGCCTGGAGTGTCCGTTATGGGGAGCTGTTTTTT.

The gene calls are TRBV19 and TRBJ2-7, with 7 bases aligning to TRBD1. The length of the CDR3 is 14 residues. The germline V gene has CDR1 LNHDA and CDR2 SQIVND (reference sequence). V dropped 2 bases and J dropped 4; count of bases not matched to a gene: 5. CDR3 loop: CASSIRGQRYEQYF. Here the CDR3 DNA reads TGTGCCAGTAGTATAAGGGGGCAGAGGTACGAGCAGTACTTC.

This clone was detected only a few times. The chain links TRBV2 to TRBJ1-1, with TRBD1 as a possible D gene (5 bases). CDR1 and CDR2 from the germline V gene are SNHLY and FYNNEI. The V and J ends lost 5 bases and 0 bases respectively, with 16 bases between them. CDR3 length: 16 amino acids. The CDR3: CASSPGLGVVNTEAFF. The DNA of the CDR3 is TGTGCCAGCAGTCCCGGGTTAGGGGTGGTGAACACTGAAGCTTTCTTT. Full variable domain (rest looked up from reference TRBV2 and TRBJ1-1): EPEVTQTPSHQVTQMGQEVILRCVPISNHLYFYWYRQILGQKVEFLVSFYNNEISEKSEIFDDQFSVERPDGSNFTLKIRSTKLEDSAMYFCASSPGLGVVNTEAFFGQGTRLTVV.

The V gene is TRBV6-4, the J gene TRBJ2-3, with 12 bases fitting TRBD2. The CDR3 is made up of 15 amino acids. Germline trimming cut 6 bases from V and 3 bases from J; bases unmatched to any gene: 4. Germline loops: CDR1 MRHNA, CDR2 SNTAGT. In DNA form, the CDR3 reads TGTGCCAGCAGCGAGACTAGCGGGGGTACAGATACGCAGTATTTT. This gives the protein CASSETSGGTDTQYF.

The chain carries TRBV15 and TRBJ1-6, with D unresolved. Trimming took off 3 bases at V and 0 bases at J, with 9 bases between the two ends. This CDR3 comprises 16 residues. CDR1 LNHNV and CDR2 YYDKDF come from the germline V gene (reference sequence). The CDR3 spells CATSSSDRSYNSPLHF. CDR3 sequence (DNA): TGTGCCACCAGCAGTTCGGACCGCTCCTATAATTCACCCCTCCACTTT.

V is TRBV4-2 and J is TRBJ2-3; D call uncertain. The CDR3 is 12 residues long. Trimming removed 3 bases at V and 6 bases at J, with 7 bases between. CDR1 and CDR2 from the germline V gene are LGHNA and YNFKEQ. The CDR3 DNA reads as TGTGCCAGCAGCCACGGCGGCGATACGCAGTATTTT. Its translation: CASSHGGDTQYF.